These 6 T cell receptor beta chains were sequenced from one sample in a study of OX40 agonist ivuxolimab in advanced cancers. Assay used: immunoSEQ multiplex PCR; TCRdb lists only in-frame clones, some missing. This repertoire shows 53,000 or so clones, around 86% found once; its top ten account for approximately 14%. The sequences come from CD4+ or CD8+ T cells sorted from blood, collected in a trial of the OX40 agonist ivuxolimab. These receptors were obtained from an adult with an advanced solid tumor such as melanoma, head and neck, liver or kidney cancer.

The chain has TRBV29-1 and TRBJ2-7; 9 nucleotides agree with TRBD2. The CDR3 is made up of 13 amino acids. The germline V gene encodes CDR1 SQVTM and CDR2 ANQGSEA. After removal of 5 bases from V and 2 bases from J, the junction contained 4 bases not matched to a gene. CDR3 region: CSVKTSGTYEQYF. The CDR3 DNA is TGCAGCGTTAAGACTAGCGGAACCTACGAGCAGTACTTC.

This clone was found a few times. This chain links TRBV29-1 with TRBJ2-1; D is perhaps TRBD2 (5 bases). Germline V lookup: CDR1 SQVTM, CDR2 ANQGSEA. V lost 8 bases and J lost 1, with 12 bases in between. The CDR3 runs to 13 residues. CDR3 in DNA: TGCAGCTACAAGCGGCCGTCCTACAATGAGCAGTTCTTC. Its protein is CSYKRPSYNEQFF.

J is TRBJ1-5 and V is TRBV2; D perhaps matches TRBD1 (6 bases). Germline V gene sequence: CDR1 SNHLY, CDR2 FYNNEI. The CDR3 spans 14 residues. The germline V and J ends were trimmed by 1 base and 4 bases, with 8 bases remaining between them. The CDR3 is CASSEGGANQPQHF. The CDR3 nucleotides read TGTGCCAGCAGTGAAGGGGGGGCGAATCAGCCCCAGCATTTT.

This clone counts as medium-sized. The genes are TRBV28 and TRBJ1-5; D is unclear. There are 15 residues in the CDR3. Trimming removed 2 bases at V and 4 bases at J, with 12 bases between. From germline, CDR1 is MDHEN and CDR2 SYDVKM. CDR3 loop: CASSLTSGRNQPQHF. The CDR3 DNA reads TGTGCCAGCAGTTTAACCAGCGGGAGGAATCAGCCCCAGCATTTT.

This rearrangement joins TRBV4-1 to TRBJ2-1; TRBD2 might be the D (5 bases). The V end lost 2 bases, the J end lost 0 bases, and 11 bases lay between the germline ends. The CDR3 runs to 16 residues. CDR1 and CDR2 from the germline V gene are MGHRA and YSYEKL. The CDR3 sequence: CASSQYPAGSYNEQFF. CDR3 bases: TGCGCCAGCAGCCAATACCCGGCGGGCTCCTACAATGAGCAGTTCTTC.

This sequence joins TRBV7-3 and TRBJ2-3; TRBD2 aligns across 10 bases. Trimming at V came to 4 bases and at J to 3 bases, leaving 1 base not matched to a gene. Germline CDR1 SGHTA, CDR2 FQGTGA. The CDR3 consists of 14 residues. CDR3 protein: CASSSTSGTDTQYF. CDR3 in DNA: TGTGCCAGCAGCTCGACTAGCGGGACAGATACGCAGTATTTT.